The source of this TCR beta chain is a study of T cell repertoires in cytomegalovirus infection. Study summary: Evidence of both CMV infection and a matching HLA type came from public TCR beta signatures.

The CDR3 sequence is 15 residues long. V was pared by 6 bases and J by 4 bases, with 9 bases of the junction left unmatched. The germline CDR1 and CDR2 sequences are WSHSY and SAAADI. This clonotype is a singleton in its sample. Its antigen is currently unknown. MiXCR, applied by TCRdb to the reads, yields one record per CDR3 protein. The sample gives approximately 730,000 distinct CDR3 sequences, 25% to 35% of which show up once; approximately 14% is in the top ten. Findings and caveats of the study: The cumulative frequency of public TCR beta families distinguished individuals who carried CMV together with the relevant HLA. The study found HLA-C-restricted CMV-specific TCR beta clonotypes dominating the ex vivo response.

The receptor comes from a human donor in good health (CMV status not recorded). Some clones in this sample may be carry-over from other donors' samples. The V and J genes are TRBV10-2 and TRBJ2-7; 10 nucleotides line up with TRBD2. The sample in question was cultured CD8+ T cells from PBMCs, obtained from culture after CMV antigen stimulation. The CDR3 bases are TGCGCCAGCAGGGGCCTTAGGACTAGCGGATACGAGCAGTACGTC. Its protein is CASRGLRTSGYEQYV.